This paragraph covers one T cell receptor (beta chain) sequence. Sequenced by immunoSEQ multiplex PCR; TCRdb stores in-frame clones only, minus some. The repertoire holds about 95,000 clones, with less than 85% as singletons. The source of the sample is a study of blood T cell repertoires in COVID-19. The sequence came from a human donor in a cohort sampled during active COVID-19. Sequenced: peripheral blood.

The DNA of the CDR3 is TGTGCCAGCTCACCACCGGTAGACAGGGACGAGCAGTACTTC. This translates into CASSPPVDRDEQYF. The genes are TRBV18 and TRBJ2-7; 7 nucleotides line up with TRBD1. This CDR3 is built from 14 residues. The V gene end was trimmed by 0 bases and the J gene end by 5 bases; junction bases not matched to a gene: 4. Germline loops: CDR1 KGHSH, CDR2 LQKENI.